This TCR beta chain was sequenced in a study of cytomegalovirus exposure and HLA in healthy donors. Study context: There were approximately 80 million unique TCRs (from HLA-typed donors) in an early data release.

Study results and limitations: Previous analysis showed most TCR beta V segments were productive about 90% or about 30% of the time. In a later analysis, 15,000 to 20,000 TCR beta sequences were associated with HLA alleles at 0.05 false discovery rate.

Researchers ran the PCR with 60 Vbeta and 13 Jbeta primers. Libraries were prepared by immunoSEQ multiplex PCR; TCRdb keeps only in-frame clonotypes and omits some of them. The table records 120,000 to 150,000 clones, around 84% of them present only once. Trimming cost V 3 bases and J 3 bases, with 20 bases left between them. CDR1 SGDLS and CDR2 YYNGEE come from the germline V gene. This CDR3 has 17 residues. Details on this clone: What it binds is not known.

The specimen was PBMCs. V is TRBV9 and J is TRBJ2-3, with a weak D call TRBD2 (6 bases). This receptor was identified in a boy younger than 10 in good health and CMV-seronegative. The CDR3 DNA reads as TGTGCCAGCAGCGCGCGGGATATTCCCTCGGTTACAGATACGCAGTATTTT. Its protein product is CASSARDIPSVTDTQYF.